The rows below give T cell receptor beta chains drawn from one sample of a study of T cell responses to AZD1222 COVID-19 vaccine. Clones were sequenced by immunoSEQ multiplex PCR, and TCRdb holds only the in-frame ones, with some missing. Altogether under 150,000 clones are present, just under 95% being singletons, with the ten largest covering 0.85% to 1.3%. The sequences come from peripheral blood, collected 28 days after the second AZD1222 dose. The receptors originated from an adult who received the AZD1222 COVID-19 vaccine. Each CDR3 is given with its conserved first and last residue. Each record gives: CDR3 protein, CDR3 DNA, V gene, J gene, D gene, clone size. A D gene is named only where the DNA matches it firmly. For some rows the clone size is stated as once, few or many, or as a class when expanded; others skip it.

CDR3aa: CASSQDRRNTGELFF; CDR3nt: TGCGCCAGCAGCCAAGATCGGAGGAACACCGGGGAGCTGTTTTTT; v_gene: TRBV4-3; j_gene: TRBJ2-2; d_gene: -; abundance: -
CDR3aa: CASSLFLSGGLNEKLFF; CDR3nt: TGTGCCAGCAGTTTATTTTTGTCCGGGGGGCTGAATGAAAAACTGTTTTTT; v_gene: TRBV28; j_gene: TRBJ1-4; d_gene: -; abundance: once
CDR3aa: CASSLTGYQPQHF; CDR3nt: TGTGCCAGCAGTTTGACAGGTTATCAGCCCCAGCATTTT; v_gene: TRBV6-2/TRBV6-3; j_gene: TRBJ1-5; d_gene: -; abundance: -
CDR3aa: CASSLYSGENTGELFF; CDR3nt: TGTGCCAGCTCACTATATAGCGGAGAGAACACCGGGGAGCTGTTTTTT; v_gene: TRBV18; j_gene: TRBJ2-2; d_gene: -; abundance: -
CDR3aa: CATSRGRAAGYTF; CDR3nt: TGTGCCACCAGTCGTGGCAGGGCGGCTGGCTACACCTTC; v_gene: TRBV24-1; j_gene: TRBJ1-2; d_gene: -; abundance: -
CDR3aa: CSASSGFQETQYF; CDR3nt: TGCAGTGCTAGTTCAGGGTTCCAAGAGACCCAGTACTTC; v_gene: TRBV20-1; j_gene: TRBJ2-5; d_gene: -; abundance: once
CDR3aa: CASSNSGTVNTEAFF; CDR3nt: TGTGCCAGCAGTAATTCAGGGACAGTGAACACTGAAGCTTTCTTT; v_gene: TRBV6-2/TRBV6-3; j_gene: TRBJ1-1; d_gene: TRBD1; abundance: once
CDR3aa: CASSSTSGGTDTQYF; CDR3nt: TGTGCCAGCAGTTCGACTAGCGGGGGCACAGATACGCAGTATTTT; v_gene: TRBV6-2/TRBV6-3; j_gene: TRBJ2-3; d_gene: TRBD2; abundance: once
CDR3aa: CASSLVSWSGGETQYF; CDR3nt: TGTGCCAGCAGCTTAGTGTCGTGGAGCGGAGGGGAGACCCAGTACTTC; v_gene: TRBV7-2; j_gene: TRBJ2-5; d_gene: -; abundance: -
CDR3aa: CAISPLAGASDTQYF; CDR3nt: TGTGCCATCAGTCCGTTAGCGGGGGCCTCAGATACGCAGTATTTT; v_gene: TRBV10-3; j_gene: TRBJ2-3; d_gene: TRBD2; abundance: -
CDR3aa: CASTGAVPHEQYF; CDR3nt: TGTGCCAGCACGGGGGCAGTGCCCCACGAGCAGTACTTC; v_gene: TRBV6-5; j_gene: TRBJ2-7; d_gene: -; abundance: once
CDR3aa: CASSLTGLAAGNTIYF; CDR3nt: TGTGCCAGCAGTTTAACCGGGTTGGCGGCTGGAAACACCATATATTTT; v_gene: TRBV28; j_gene: TRBJ1-3; d_gene: -; abundance: once
CDR3aa: CATRREGVNQPQHF; CDR3nt: TGTGCCACCAGACGTGAGGGAGTCAATCAGCCCCAGCATTTT; v_gene: TRBV15; j_gene: TRBJ1-5; d_gene: -; abundance: -
CDR3aa: CASSLFGRVNQPQHF; CDR3nt: TGTGCCAGCAGCTTATTTGGCAGGGTCAATCAGCCCCAGCATTTT; v_gene: TRBV5-6; j_gene: TRBJ1-5; d_gene: -; abundance: many
CDR3aa: CASSFQGLGGSYNEQFF; CDR3nt: TGTGCCAGCAGCTTCCAGGGACTGGGAGGCTCCTACAATGAGCAGTTCTTC; v_gene: TRBV7-9; j_gene: TRBJ2-1; d_gene: -; abundance: -
CDR3aa: CASKGQGPPLHF; CDR3nt: TGTGCCAGTAAAGGGCAGGGACCACCCCTCCACTTT; v_gene: TRBV19; j_gene: TRBJ1-6; d_gene: -; abundance: -
CDR3aa: CASQEANSPLHF; CDR3nt: TGTGCCAGCCAGGAAGCCAATTCACCCCTCCACTTT; v_gene: TRBV12-3/TRBV12-4; j_gene: TRBJ1-6; d_gene: -; abundance: -
CDR3aa: CASSYGLALGYEQYF; CDR3nt: TGTGCCAGCAGCTACGGACTAGCCCTGGGCTACGAGCAGTACTTC; v_gene: TRBV11-2; j_gene: TRBJ2-7; d_gene: TRBD2; abundance: -
CDR3aa: CASSPSRQGYEQYF; CDR3nt: TGTGCCAGCTCACCATCGAGACAGGGCTACGAGCAGTACTTC; v_gene: TRBV18; j_gene: TRBJ2-7; d_gene: TRBD1; abundance: once
CDR3aa: CASSRTSGLEGRETQYF; CDR3nt: TGTGCCAGCAGCCGCACTTCAGGACTAGAAGGGCGGGAGACCCAGTACTTC; v_gene: TRBV7-9; j_gene: TRBJ2-5; d_gene: TRBD2; abundance: -
CDR3aa: CASSLGGTHSPLHF; CDR3nt: TGTGCCAGCAGTTTAGGCGGGACGCATTCACCCCTCCACTTT; v_gene: TRBV28; j_gene: TRBJ1-6; d_gene: -; abundance: -
CDR3aa: CASSSGTLSGNTIYF; CDR3nt: TGTGCCAGCAGCTCCGGGACCCTCTCTGGAAACACCATATATTTT; v_gene: TRBV28; j_gene: TRBJ1-3; d_gene: -; abundance: -
CDR3aa: CASSVERAGANVLTF; CDR3nt: TGTGCCAGCAGCGTAGAAAGGGCTGGGGCCAACGTCCTGACTTTC; v_gene: TRBV9; j_gene: TRBJ2-6; d_gene: -; abundance: -
CDR3aa: CASSSHQGQGNQPQHF; CDR3nt: TGTGCCAGCAGCTCACACCAGGGACAGGGGAATCAGCCCCAGCATTTT; v_gene: TRBV7-2; j_gene: TRBJ1-5; d_gene: TRBD1; abundance: once
CDR3aa: CASSQTQGDTEAFF; CDR3nt: TGTGCCAGCTCACAAACTCAGGGGGACACTGAAGCTTTCTTT; v_gene: TRBV18; j_gene: TRBJ1-1; d_gene: TRBD1; abundance: -
CDR3aa: CASSHLQGGYEQYF; CDR3nt: TGTGCCAGCAGCCACTTACAGGGAGGGTACGAGCAGTACTTC; v_gene: TRBV2; j_gene: TRBJ2-7; d_gene: -; abundance: -
CDR3aa: CASSLESGAITEAFF; CDR3nt: TGTGCCAGCAGCTTAGAGTCAGGGGCCATCACTGAAGCTTTCTTT; v_gene: TRBV11-1; j_gene: TRBJ1-1; d_gene: -; abundance: -
CDR3aa: CASSPPSWASGRGGDTQYF; CDR3nt: TGTGCCAGCAGCCCCCCAAGTTGGGCTAGCGGGAGGGGGGGAGATACGCAGTATTTT; v_gene: TRBV3-1/TRBV3-2; j_gene: TRBJ2-3; d_gene: TRBD2; abundance: -
CDR3aa: CASSVRGGDEQFF; CDR3nt: TGTGCCAGCAGCGTAAGGGGGGGGGATGAGCAGTTCTTC; v_gene: TRBV7-2; j_gene: TRBJ2-1; d_gene: -; abundance: -
CDR3aa: CASSLEGRGVGELFF; CDR3nt: TGCGCCAGCAGCTTGGAGGGTAGGGGCGTCGGGGAGCTGTTTTTT; v_gene: TRBV5-1; j_gene: TRBJ2-2; d_gene: -; abundance: -
CDR3aa: CASREQGYGNTIYF; CDR3nt: TGTGCCAGCCGCGAACAGGGTTATGGAAACACCATATATTTT; v_gene: TRBV2; j_gene: TRBJ1-3; d_gene: -; abundance: -
CDR3aa: CASSQETGINYGYTF; CDR3nt: TGTGCCAGCAGCCAAGAAACAGGGATTAACTATGGCTACACCTTC; v_gene: TRBV4-2; j_gene: TRBJ1-2; d_gene: -; abundance: -
CDR3aa: CASSAPGTGGYEQYF; CDR3nt: TGTGCCAGCAGTGCCCCCGGGACAGGGGGCTACGAGCAGTACTTC; v_gene: TRBV25-1; j_gene: TRBJ2-7; d_gene: TRBD1; abundance: -
CDR3aa: CASSPTRQGLVNTEAFF; CDR3nt: TGTGCCAGCAGCCCAACCCGACAGGGGTTGGTGAACACTGAAGCTTTCTTT; v_gene: TRBV5-5; j_gene: TRBJ1-1; d_gene: TRBD1; abundance: -
CDR3aa: CSVVSGNTIYF; CDR3nt: TGCAGCGTTGTTTCAGGAAACACCATATATTTT; v_gene: TRBV29-1; j_gene: TRBJ1-3; d_gene: -; abundance: -
CDR3aa: CASSLEGFGGTIYGYTF; CDR3nt: TGTGCCAGCAGCTTAGAGGGTTTTGGTGGTACAATCTATGGCTACACCTTC; v_gene: TRBV7-8; j_gene: TRBJ1-2; d_gene: -; abundance: -
CDR3aa: CASSVGGQGATGELFF; CDR3nt: TGTGCCAGCAGCGTAGGAGGACAGGGGGCGACCGGGGAGCTGTTTTTT; v_gene: TRBV9; j_gene: TRBJ2-2; d_gene: TRBD1; abundance: -
CDR3aa: CASSPPGQGDYGYTF; CDR3nt: TGTGCCAGCAGCCCACCGGGACAGGGGGACTATGGCTACACCTTC; v_gene: TRBV7-3; j_gene: TRBJ1-2; d_gene: TRBD1; abundance: -
CDR3aa: CASSSGRSYNEQFF; CDR3nt: TGTGCCAGCAGCTCAGGACGCTCCTACAATGAGCAGTTCTTC; v_gene: TRBV27; j_gene: TRBJ2-1; d_gene: -; abundance: -
CDR3aa: CASSLRQASTDTQYF; CDR3nt: TGTGCCAGTAGTCTACGGCAGGCGAGCACAGATACGCAGTATTTT; v_gene: TRBV19; j_gene: TRBJ2-3; d_gene: -; abundance: -
CDR3aa: CASRGQTYEQYF; CDR3nt: TGTGCCAGCAGGGGACAGACCTACGAGCAGTACTTC; v_gene: TRBV28; j_gene: TRBJ2-7; d_gene: TRBD1; abundance: -
CDR3aa: CASSEGTDPSVTGELFF; CDR3nt: TGTGCCAGCAGTGAAGGGACGGACCCTAGCGTTACCGGGGAGCTGTTTTTT; v_gene: TRBV2; j_gene: TRBJ2-2; d_gene: -; abundance: -
CDR3aa: CASSVRVGSEAFF; CDR3nt: TGTGCCAGCAGCGTGAGGGTCGGGAGTGAAGCTTTCTTT; v_gene: TRBV9; j_gene: TRBJ1-1; d_gene: -; abundance: -
CDR3aa: CASSLSGRAGQVGNTIYF; CDR3nt: TGTGCCAGCAGCTTAAGTGGTCGCGCGGGGCAGGTCGGAAACACCATATATTTT; v_gene: TRBV11-2; j_gene: TRBJ1-3; d_gene: -; abundance: -
CDR3aa: CAWSSGSYGYTF; CDR3nt: TGTGCCTGGAGTTCAGGGAGCTATGGCTACACCTTC; v_gene: TRBV30; j_gene: TRBJ1-2; d_gene: -; abundance: -
CDR3aa: CATSDSGSTNTDTQYF; CDR3nt: TGTGCCACCAGTGACTCCGGGTCCACAAACACAGATACGCAGTATTTT; v_gene: TRBV24-1; j_gene: TRBJ2-3; d_gene: -; abundance: once
CDR3aa: CAWSINRDTEAFF; CDR3nt: TGTGCCTGGAGTATTAACAGGGACACTGAAGCTTTCTTT; v_gene: TRBV30; j_gene: TRBJ1-1; d_gene: -; abundance: -
CDR3aa: CATSDPPAGPSDTQYF; CDR3nt: TGTGCCACCAGTGACCCGCCGGCAGGGCCATCGGATACGCAGTATTTT; v_gene: TRBV24-1; j_gene: TRBJ2-3; d_gene: -; abundance: -
CDR3aa: CASSLGGLAEAYNEQFF; CDR3nt: TGCGCCAGCAGCTTGGGAGGGCTAGCGGAAGCCTACAATGAGCAGTTCTTC; v_gene: TRBV5-1; j_gene: TRBJ2-1; d_gene: TRBD2; abundance: -
CDR3aa: CASGLSVLGEQYF; CDR3nt: TGTGCTAGTGGTTTGTCAGTCCTGGGCGAGCAGTACTTC; v_gene: TRBV12-5; j_gene: TRBJ2-7; d_gene: -; abundance: few
CDR3aa: CATTPGDYGYTF; CDR3nt: TGTGCCACAACTCCAGGGGACTATGGCTACACCTTC; v_gene: TRBV19; j_gene: TRBJ1-2; d_gene: -; abundance: -
CDR3aa: CASTRGGGAEAFF; CDR3nt: TGTGCCAGCACCCGAGGGGGGGGCGCTGAAGCTTTCTTT; v_gene: TRBV6-5; j_gene: TRBJ1-1; d_gene: -; abundance: -
CDR3aa: CASSIGQPYEQYF; CDR3nt: TGTGCCAGTAGTATAGGACAGCCCTACGAGCAGTACTTC; v_gene: TRBV19; j_gene: TRBJ2-7; d_gene: -; abundance: -
CDR3aa: CASRTSGRETQYF; CDR3nt: TGTGCCAGCAGAACTAGCGGGAGAGAGACCCAGTACTTC; v_gene: TRBV12-3/TRBV12-4; j_gene: TRBJ2-5; d_gene: TRBD2; abundance: -
CDR3aa: CASSAKGQGYDEQYF; CDR3nt: TGTGCCAGCAGCGCGAAGGGACAGGGTTACGACGAGCAGTACTTC; v_gene: TRBV9; j_gene: TRBJ2-7; d_gene: TRBD1; abundance: -
CDR3aa: CASSLDRYYGYTF; CDR3nt: TGTGCCAGCAGCCTGGACAGGTACTATGGCTACACCTTC; v_gene: TRBV7-8; j_gene: TRBJ1-2; d_gene: TRBD1; abundance: -